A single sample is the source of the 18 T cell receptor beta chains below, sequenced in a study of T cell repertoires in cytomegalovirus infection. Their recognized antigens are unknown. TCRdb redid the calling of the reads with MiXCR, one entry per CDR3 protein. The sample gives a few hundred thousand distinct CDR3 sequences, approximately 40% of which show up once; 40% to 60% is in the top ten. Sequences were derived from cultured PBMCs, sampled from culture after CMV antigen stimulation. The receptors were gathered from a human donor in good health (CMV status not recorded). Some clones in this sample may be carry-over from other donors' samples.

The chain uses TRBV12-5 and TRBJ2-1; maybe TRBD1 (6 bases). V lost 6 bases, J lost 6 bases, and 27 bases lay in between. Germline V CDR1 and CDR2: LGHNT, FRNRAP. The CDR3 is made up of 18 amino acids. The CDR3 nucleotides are TGTGCTAGTGGAGGGAACGCCCGGGACACCCCGCTGGGCAATGAGCAGTTCTTC. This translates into CASGGNARDTPLGNEQFF.

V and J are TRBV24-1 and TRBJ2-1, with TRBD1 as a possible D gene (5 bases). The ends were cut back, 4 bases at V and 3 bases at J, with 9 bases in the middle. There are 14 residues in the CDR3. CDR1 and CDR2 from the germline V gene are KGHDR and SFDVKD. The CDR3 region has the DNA TGTGCCACCAGTGACAGACAGTTCTACAATGAGCAGTTCTTC. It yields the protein CATSDRQFYNEQFF.

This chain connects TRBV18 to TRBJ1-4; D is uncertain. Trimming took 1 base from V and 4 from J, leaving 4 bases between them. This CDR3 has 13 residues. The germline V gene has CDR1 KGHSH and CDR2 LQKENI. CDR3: CASSPLRNEKLFF. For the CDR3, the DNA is TGTGCCAGCTCACCACTACGTAATGAAAAACTGTTTTTT.

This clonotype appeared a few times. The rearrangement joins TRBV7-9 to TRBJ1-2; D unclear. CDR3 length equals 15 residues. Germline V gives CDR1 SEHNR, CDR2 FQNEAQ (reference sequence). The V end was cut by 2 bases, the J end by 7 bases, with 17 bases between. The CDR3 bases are TGTGCCAGCAGCTTACCGCCAGGCTTACGTCCTGGCTACACCTTC. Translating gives CASSLPPGLRPGYTF. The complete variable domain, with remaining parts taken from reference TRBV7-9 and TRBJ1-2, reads DTGVSQNPRHKITKRGQNVTFRCDPISEHNRLYWYRQTLGQGPEFLTYFQNEAQLEKSRLLSDRFSAERPKGSFSTLEIQRTEQGDSAMYLCASSLPPGLRPGYTFGSGTRLTVV.

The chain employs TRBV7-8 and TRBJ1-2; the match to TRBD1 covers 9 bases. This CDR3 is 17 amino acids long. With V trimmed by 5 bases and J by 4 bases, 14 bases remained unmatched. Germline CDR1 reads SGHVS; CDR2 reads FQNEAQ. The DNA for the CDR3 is TGTGCCAGCAGCCAGAGTCGGAGGACAGGGGCGGGCTATGGCTACACCTTC. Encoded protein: CASSQSRRTGAGYGYTF.

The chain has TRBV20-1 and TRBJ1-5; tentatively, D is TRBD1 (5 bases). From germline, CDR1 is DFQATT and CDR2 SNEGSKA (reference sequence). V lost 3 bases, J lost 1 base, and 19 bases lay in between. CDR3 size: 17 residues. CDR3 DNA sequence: TGCAGTGCTAGTGGTAGCGTGGGGGGTGGGAGCAATCAGCCCCAGCATTTT. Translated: CSASGSVGGGSNQPQHF.

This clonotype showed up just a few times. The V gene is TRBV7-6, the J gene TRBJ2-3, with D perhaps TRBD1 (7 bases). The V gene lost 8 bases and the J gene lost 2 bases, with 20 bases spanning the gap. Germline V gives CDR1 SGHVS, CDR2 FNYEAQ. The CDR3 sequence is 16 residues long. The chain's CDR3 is CASSRWRGQTTDTQYF. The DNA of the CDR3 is TGTGCCAGCTCCAGGTGGCGGGGACAGACCACAGATACGCAGTATTTT.

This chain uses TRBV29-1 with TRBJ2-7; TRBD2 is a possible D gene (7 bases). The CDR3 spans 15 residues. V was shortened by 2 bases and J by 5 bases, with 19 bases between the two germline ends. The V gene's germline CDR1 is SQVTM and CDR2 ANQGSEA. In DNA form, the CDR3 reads TGCAGCGTTGAATTGGAGGGGCAGGGGAGGGACGAGCAGTACTTC. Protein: CSVELEGQGRDEQYF.

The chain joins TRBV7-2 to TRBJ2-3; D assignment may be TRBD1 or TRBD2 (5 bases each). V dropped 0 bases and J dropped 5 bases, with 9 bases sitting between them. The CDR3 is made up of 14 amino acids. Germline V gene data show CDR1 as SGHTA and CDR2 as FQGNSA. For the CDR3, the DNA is TGTGCCAGCAGCTTAGCGGGGGTGGGAGATACGCAGTATTTT. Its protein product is CASSLAGVGDTQYF. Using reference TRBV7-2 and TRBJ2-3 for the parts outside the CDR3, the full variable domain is GAGVSQSPSNKVTEKGKDVELRCDPISGHTALYWYRQSLGQGLEFLIYFQGNSAPDKSGLPSDRFSAERTGGSVSTLTIQRTQQEDSAVYLCASSLAGVGDTQYFGPGTRLTVL.

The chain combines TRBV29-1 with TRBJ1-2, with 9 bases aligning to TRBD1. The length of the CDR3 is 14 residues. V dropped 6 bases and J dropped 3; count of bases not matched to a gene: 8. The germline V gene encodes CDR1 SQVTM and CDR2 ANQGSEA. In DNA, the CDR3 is TGCAGCGTCGGAGGGGGACAGGGCCACTATGGCTACACCTTC. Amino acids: CSVGGGQGHYGYTF. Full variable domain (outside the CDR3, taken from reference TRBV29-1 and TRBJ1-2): SAVISQKPSRDICQRGTSLTIQCQVDSQVTMMFWYRQQPGQSLTLIATANQGSEATYESGFVIDKFPISRPNLTFSTLTVSNMSPEDSSIYLCSVGGGQGHYGYTFGSGTRLTVV.

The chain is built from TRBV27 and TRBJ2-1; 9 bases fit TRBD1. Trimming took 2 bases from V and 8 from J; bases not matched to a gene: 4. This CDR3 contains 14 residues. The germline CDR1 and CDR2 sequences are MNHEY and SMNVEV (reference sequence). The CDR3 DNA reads TGTGCCAGCAGTTTAGGGACAGGGTTTCATGAGCAGTTCTTC. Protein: CASSLGTGFHEQFF.

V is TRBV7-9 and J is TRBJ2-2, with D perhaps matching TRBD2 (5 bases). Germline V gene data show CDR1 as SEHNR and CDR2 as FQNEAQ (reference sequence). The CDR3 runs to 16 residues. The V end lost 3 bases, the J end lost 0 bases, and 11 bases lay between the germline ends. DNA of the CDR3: TGTGCCAGCAGCTTCCTACTAGAGGCGAACACCGGGGAGCTGTTTTTT. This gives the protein CASSFLLEANTGELFF.

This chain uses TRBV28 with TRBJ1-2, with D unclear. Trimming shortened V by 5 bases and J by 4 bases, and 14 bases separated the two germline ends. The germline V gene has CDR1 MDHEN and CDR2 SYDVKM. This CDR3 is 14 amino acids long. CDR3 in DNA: TGTGCCAGCAGTACTCCCGGGTTGATCTATGGCTACACCTTC. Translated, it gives CASSTPGLIYGYTF.

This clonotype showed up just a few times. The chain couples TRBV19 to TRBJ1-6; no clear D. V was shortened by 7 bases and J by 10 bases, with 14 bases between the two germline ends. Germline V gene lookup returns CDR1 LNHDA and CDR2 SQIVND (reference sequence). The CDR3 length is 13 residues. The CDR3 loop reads CASMTQKGSPLHF. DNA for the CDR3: TGTGCCAGTATGACACAGAAGGGATCACCCCTCCACTTT.

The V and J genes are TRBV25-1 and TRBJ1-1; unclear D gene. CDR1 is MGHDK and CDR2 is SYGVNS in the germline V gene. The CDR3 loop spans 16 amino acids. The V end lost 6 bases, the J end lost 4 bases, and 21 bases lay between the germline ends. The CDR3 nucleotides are TGTGCCAGCAGCCTTCCGGGCCTGGATGGGAGCACTGAAGCTTTCTTT. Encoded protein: CASSLPGLDGSTEAFF.

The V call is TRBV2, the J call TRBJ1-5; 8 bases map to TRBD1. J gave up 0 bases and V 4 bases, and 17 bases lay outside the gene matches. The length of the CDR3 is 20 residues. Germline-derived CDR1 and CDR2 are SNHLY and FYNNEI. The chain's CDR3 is CASSATLYQGALYSNQPQHF. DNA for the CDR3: TGTGCCAGCAGTGCCACCCTATACCAGGGGGCACTCTATAGCAATCAGCCCCAGCATTTT.

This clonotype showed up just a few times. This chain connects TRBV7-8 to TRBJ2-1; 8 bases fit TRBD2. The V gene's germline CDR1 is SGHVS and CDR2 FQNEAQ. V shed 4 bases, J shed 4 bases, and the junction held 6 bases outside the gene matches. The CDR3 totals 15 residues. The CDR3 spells CASSSGSGDYNEQFF. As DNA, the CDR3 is TGTGCCAGCAGCTCCGGTAGCGGGGATTACAATGAGCAGTTCTTC.

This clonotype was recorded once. The CDR3 DNA sequence: TGTGCCAGCAGGCCTAGCGGGGCCACAGATACGCAGTATTTT. It encodes CASRPSGATDTQYF. The V and J genes are TRBV11-2 and TRBJ2-3, with 9 nucleotides matching TRBD2. Germline CDR1 is SGHAT and CDR2 is FQNNGV. This CDR3 has 14 amino acids. The ends lost 6 bases at V and 2 bases at J; junction bases unmatched: 3.